This T cell receptor (beta chain) was found in a study of Ad26.COV2.S vaccination and SARS-CoV-2 variants. The CDR3 is 15 residues long. J was trimmed by 6 bases and V by 2 bases; bases with no gene match: 7. CDR1 and CDR2 from the germline V gene are MRHNA and SNTAGT. The repertoire was sequenced with immunoSEQ multiplex PCR; TCRdb's copy has only in-frame clones and lacks some. Here the sample spans some 250,000 clones, around 87% being singletons. Treatment of the sample: around 19 received Ad26.COV2.S at low or high dose, single or two shots; roughly 5 received placebo; per-sample allocation not given. Sampling occurred on day 63 after the first vaccine or placebo injection.

This specimen consisted of peripheral blood, obtained in a trial of Ad26.COV2.S vaccine versus placebo. This TCR was recovered from a person between 18 and 65 years old who received the Ad26.COV2.S COVID-19 vaccine or a placebo. The chain couples TRBV6-4 to TRBJ2-1; 7 nucleotides line up with TRBD1. The CDR3 protein is CASSDPNRGGNEQFF. The CDR3 nucleotides read TGTGCCAGCAGTGACCCTAACAGGGGTGGCAATGAGCAGTTCTTC.